This TCR beta chain stems from a study of Graves' ophthalmopathy and Graves' hyperthyroidism. Serum thyroxine and TRAb, along with clinical symptoms, thyroid ultrasound and orbital computed tomography, were what diagnosis relied on. This clonotype was picked up many times. Investigators amplified TCR beta CDR3 regions from RNA transcripts. The authors performed first-round RT-PCR with HTBI primers and then a second-round multiplex PCR. Via MiXCR, TCRdb re-called the multiplex PCR reads, giving one row per CDR3 protein. Among about 400,000 distinct CDR3 sequences listed, 15% were seen once. The V and J ends lost 11 bases and 1 base respectively, with 14 bases between them. Germline loops: CDR1 ENHRY, CDR2 SYGVKD. This CDR3 is 13 amino acids long.

Sequencing used peripheral blood. This receptor was identified in a woman between 18 and 29 years old with stable Graves' hyperthyroidism. The chain recombines TRBV10-3 with TRBJ1-2; the D is unclear. The CDR3 DNA follows: TGTGCCTATTGGACTCCAGATAACTATGGCTACACCTTC. Its translation: CAYWTPDNYGYTF.